One T cell receptor (beta chain) is described in this entry. Per the study methods: Nucleated cell number was recorded as an estimate derived from reference gene primer amplification. Produced via immunoSEQ multiplex PCR; TCRdb's table is partial and in-frame only. That table furnishes V, J and clone size, whereas the DNA furnished D and trimming. Among under 250,000 clones listed, 83% were seen once. Those enrolled, adults aged 18 to 89 years, came from 24 US areas. Participants' reported clinical history set cohort assignment. The entry originates in a study of blood T cell repertoires in COVID-19. As for the study in general: The study drew acute and convalescent COVID-19 samples from the United States, Italy and Spain.

This CDR3 is 15 amino acids long. Germline V lookup: CDR1 LNHDA, CDR2 SQIVND (reference sequence). V lost 1 base, J lost 2 bases, and 10 bases lay in between. The material sequenced was PBMCs or T cells enriched from blood (not recorded which). The chain has TRBV19 and TRBJ2-3, with a possible D match to TRBD1 (5 bases). The origin of this receptor is a woman aged 50 to 60 who had been exposed to COVID-19. The CDR3 sequence: CASSIGAGNTDTQYF. The CDR3 bases are TGTGCCAGTAGTATAGGGGCAGGGAACACAGATACGCAGTATTTT.